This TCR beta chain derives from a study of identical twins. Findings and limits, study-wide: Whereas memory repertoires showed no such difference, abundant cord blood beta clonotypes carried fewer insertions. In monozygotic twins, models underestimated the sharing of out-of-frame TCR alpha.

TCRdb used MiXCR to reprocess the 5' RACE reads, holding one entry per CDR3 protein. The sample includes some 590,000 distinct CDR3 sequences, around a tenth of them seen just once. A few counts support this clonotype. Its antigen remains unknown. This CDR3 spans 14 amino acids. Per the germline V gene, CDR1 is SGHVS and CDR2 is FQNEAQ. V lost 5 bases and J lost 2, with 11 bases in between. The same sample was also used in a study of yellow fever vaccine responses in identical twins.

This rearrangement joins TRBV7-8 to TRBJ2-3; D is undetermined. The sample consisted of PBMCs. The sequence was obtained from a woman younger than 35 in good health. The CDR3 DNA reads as TGTGCCAGCAGCCCTCGTCCTAACACAGATACGCAGTATTTT. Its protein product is CASSPRPNTDTQYF. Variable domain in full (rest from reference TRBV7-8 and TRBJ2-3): GAGVSQSPRYKVAKRGQDVALRCDPISGHVSLFWYQQALGQGPEFLTYFQNEAQLDKSGLPSDRFFAERPEGSVSTLKIQRTQQEDSAVYLCASSPRPNTDTQYFGPGTRLTVL.